The rows below give T cell receptor beta chains drawn from one sample of a study of blood T cell repertoires in COVID-19. This table comes from immunoSEQ multiplex PCR, and its TCRdb copy is limited to in-frame clones, with some not included. The sample comprises 120,000 to 150,000 clones, 80% to 90% of which are singletons, and 2.5% to 3.5% rests with the top ten. Sequencing was performed on peripheral blood. The source is an older woman with active COVID-19. Both conserved end residues are part of each CDR3. Size is stated for part of the rows, as once, few or many counts, or as a class when the clone is expanded.

J,size,V,CDR3
TRBJ1-5,.,TRBV5-6,CASTTGVSNQPQHF
TRBJ1-2,.,TRBV4-1,CASSRSGTVYGYTF
TRBJ2-3,.,TRBV20-1,CSASWRGVVDTQYF
TRBJ2-5,.,TRBV4-1,CASSQGPPRTGKLETQYF
TRBJ1-6,.,TRBV30,CAWRTPRTENSPLHF
TRBJ2-1,.,TRBV28,CASTGTEYNEQFF
TRBJ2-7,once,TRBV7-2,CASSLSHGILYEQYF
TRBJ1-3,.,TRBV7-9,CASSIFGNTIYF
TRBJ1-6,.,TRBV11-2,CASSLGQGRGYNSPLHF
TRBJ1-3,.,TRBV18,CASSPVGGAGNTIYF
TRBJ1-3,.,TRBV13,CASSLGGGTGNTIYF
TRBJ2-3,.,TRBV7-9,CASSLEGSTDTQYF
TRBJ2-7,.,TRBV6-5,CASSSREAYEQYF
TRBJ2-5,.,TRBV28,CASSPRSLATLYTTQYF
TRBJ2-7,.,TRBV6-5,CASSWKQGRTYEQYF
TRBJ2-6,.,TRBV7-2,CASSREGALLSGANVLTF
TRBJ1-2,.,TRBV7-6,CASSRGQGGRYGYTF
TRBJ1-6,.,TRBV2,CASTGTGGRGPLHF
TRBJ2-1,.,TRBV5-1,CASSLVGGRGSYNEQFF
TRBJ2-7,.,TRBV27,CASSAWTSGSVAYEQYF
TRBJ2-7,.,TRBV11-2,CASSLGPSGTYEQYF
TRBJ2-7,.,TRBV28,CASASRGDYEQYF
TRBJ1-1,.,TRBV19,CASSIRDRDMDTEAFF
TRBJ1-6,few,TRBV5-6,CASRLTGLSSYNSPLHF
TRBJ2-7,.,TRBV18,CASSPKQVPAYEQYF
TRBJ2-3,.,TRBV19,CASRRDRDTDTQYF
TRBJ1-2,.,TRBV4-1,CASSPDRDLYYGYTF
TRBJ1-5,.,TRBV6-6,CASSQGLSSLPQHF
TRBJ1-6,.,TRBV27,CASRKTGGFSYNSPLHF
TRBJ2-7,.,TRBV2,CASGIAGSGYEQYF
TRBJ2-3,.,TRBV5-1,CASHPGRLAGPDTQYF
TRBJ2-1,.,TRBV12-3/TRBV12-4,CASSLPAGNEQFF
TRBJ1-1,.,TRBV7-9,CASSSRQGLGTEAFF
TRBJ2-1,.,TRBV7-6,CASSAGTSRNNEQFF
TRBJ2-6,.,TRBV9,CASSVVVAGNSGANVLTF
TRBJ2-7,.,TRBV18,CASSPAGQSSYEQYF
TRBJ1-2,once,TRBV5-1,CASSPSGGFYGYTF
TRBJ2-7,.,TRBV11-2,CASSSSAQGFYAQRQYF
TRBJ1-2,.,TRBV5-5,CASSPRVSNYGYTF
TRBJ2-7,.,TRBV6-5,CASSRGQGGREQYF
TRBJ1-4,.,TRBV10-3,CAISSSQGNGEKLFF
TRBJ2-3,once,TRBV9,CASSRRSDTQYF
TRBJ2-7,.,TRBV4-1,CASSQEVGQLVHEQYF
TRBJ2-7,.,TRBV11-2,CASSLGGRAYEQYF
TRBJ2-7,.,TRBV5-1,CASSLARSVDEQYF
TRBJ2-4,.,TRBV10-2,CASSALAKNIQYF
TRBJ2-7,.,TRBV11-2,CASSLVGGRTYEQYF
TRBJ2-7,.,TRBV29-1,CSVEDPRDTTYEQYF
TRBJ1-5,.,TRBV7-9,CASSPSTAQGQPQHF
TRBJ2-5,.,TRBV18,CASSPGQPPETQYF
TRBJ2-3,.,TRBV24-1,CAAGTSGDTQYF
TRBJ2-7,.,TRBV7-9,CASSLVLAGAGEQYF
TRBJ2-5,.,TRBV6-6,CASSYGGTGGQATQYF
TRBJ2-5,.,TRBV3-1/TRBV3-2,CASSQGVRGIKTQYF
TRBJ1-5,.,TRBV3-1/TRBV3-2,CASSRAKGAQPQHF
TRBJ2-3,.,TRBV4-2,CASSQGALAGGVDTQYF
TRBJ1-1,few,TRBV29-1,CSVRYHFRDRTKEAFF
TRBJ1-2,.,TRBV7-6,CASTPGQPNYGYTF